This T cell receptor beta chain was sequenced in a study of blood T cells in healthy people across ages. The overall study: For every two T cells, template switching captured about one barcoded beta molecule.

V lost 7 bases and J 8 bases, leaving 17 bases between the germline ends. This CDR3 has 13 residues. With a J-beta primer mix and a sample-barcoded 5' primer, a second PCR ran 7 to 11 cycles. Every cDNA molecule carried a tag from a template-switch adaptor bearing 12 random nucleotides. From the 5' RACE reads, TCRdb called clonotypes with MiXCR, one entry per CDR3 protein. The data show about 570,000 distinct CDR3 sequences, with approximately 30% seen just once and around 18% held by the top ten. Worth noting for this clonotype: The target antigen is unknown.

Study-wide findings and caveats: In long-lived donors, naive CD4+ cell counts and diversity exceeded those of aged donors.

The sample consisted of blood. The chain is built from TRBV12-3 or TRBV12-4 and TRBJ1-2, with D possibly being TRBD1 (6 bases). This receptor was obtained from a woman in her 70s in good health. The CDR3: CASTFNLRGGYTF. The DNA for the CDR3 is TGTGCCAGCACTTTTAACCTCAGGGGCGGCTACACCTTC.